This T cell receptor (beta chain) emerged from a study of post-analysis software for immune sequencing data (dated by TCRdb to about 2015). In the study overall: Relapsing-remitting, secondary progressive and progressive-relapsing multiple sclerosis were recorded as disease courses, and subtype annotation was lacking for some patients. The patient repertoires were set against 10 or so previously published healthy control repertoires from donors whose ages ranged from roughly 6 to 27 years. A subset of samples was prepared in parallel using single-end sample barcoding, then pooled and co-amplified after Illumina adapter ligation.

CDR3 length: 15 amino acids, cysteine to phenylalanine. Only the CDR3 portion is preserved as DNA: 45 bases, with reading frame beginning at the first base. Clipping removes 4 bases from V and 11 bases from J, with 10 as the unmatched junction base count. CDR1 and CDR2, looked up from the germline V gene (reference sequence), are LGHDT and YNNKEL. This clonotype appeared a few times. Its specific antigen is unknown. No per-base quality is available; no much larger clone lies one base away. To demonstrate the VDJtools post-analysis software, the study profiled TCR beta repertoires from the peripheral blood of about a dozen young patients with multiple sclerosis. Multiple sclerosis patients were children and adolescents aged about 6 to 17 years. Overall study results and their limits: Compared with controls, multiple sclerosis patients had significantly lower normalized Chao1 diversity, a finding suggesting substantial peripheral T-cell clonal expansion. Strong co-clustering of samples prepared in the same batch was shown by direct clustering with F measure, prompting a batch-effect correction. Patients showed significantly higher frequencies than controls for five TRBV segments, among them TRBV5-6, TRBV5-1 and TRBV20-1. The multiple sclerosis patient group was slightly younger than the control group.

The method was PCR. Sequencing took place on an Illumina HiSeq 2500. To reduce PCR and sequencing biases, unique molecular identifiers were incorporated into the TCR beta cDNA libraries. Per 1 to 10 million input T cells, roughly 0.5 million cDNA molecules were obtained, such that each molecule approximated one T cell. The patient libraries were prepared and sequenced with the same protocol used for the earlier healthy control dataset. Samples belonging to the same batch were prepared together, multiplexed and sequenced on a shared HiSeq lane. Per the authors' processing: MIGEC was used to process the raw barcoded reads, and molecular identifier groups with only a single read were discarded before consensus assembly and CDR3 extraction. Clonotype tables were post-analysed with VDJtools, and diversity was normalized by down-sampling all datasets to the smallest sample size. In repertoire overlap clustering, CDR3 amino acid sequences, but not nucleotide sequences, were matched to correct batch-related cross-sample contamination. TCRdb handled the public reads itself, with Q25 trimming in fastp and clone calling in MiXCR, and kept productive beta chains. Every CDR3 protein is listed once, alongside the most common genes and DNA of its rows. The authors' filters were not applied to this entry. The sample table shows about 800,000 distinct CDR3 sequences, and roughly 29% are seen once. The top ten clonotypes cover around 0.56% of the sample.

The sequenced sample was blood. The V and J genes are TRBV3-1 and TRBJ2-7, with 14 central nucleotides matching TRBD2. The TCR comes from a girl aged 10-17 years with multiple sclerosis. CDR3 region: CASSLGLAGVFREYF. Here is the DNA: TGTGCCAGCAGCCTGGGACTAGCGGGGGTGTTCCGAGAGTACTTC.